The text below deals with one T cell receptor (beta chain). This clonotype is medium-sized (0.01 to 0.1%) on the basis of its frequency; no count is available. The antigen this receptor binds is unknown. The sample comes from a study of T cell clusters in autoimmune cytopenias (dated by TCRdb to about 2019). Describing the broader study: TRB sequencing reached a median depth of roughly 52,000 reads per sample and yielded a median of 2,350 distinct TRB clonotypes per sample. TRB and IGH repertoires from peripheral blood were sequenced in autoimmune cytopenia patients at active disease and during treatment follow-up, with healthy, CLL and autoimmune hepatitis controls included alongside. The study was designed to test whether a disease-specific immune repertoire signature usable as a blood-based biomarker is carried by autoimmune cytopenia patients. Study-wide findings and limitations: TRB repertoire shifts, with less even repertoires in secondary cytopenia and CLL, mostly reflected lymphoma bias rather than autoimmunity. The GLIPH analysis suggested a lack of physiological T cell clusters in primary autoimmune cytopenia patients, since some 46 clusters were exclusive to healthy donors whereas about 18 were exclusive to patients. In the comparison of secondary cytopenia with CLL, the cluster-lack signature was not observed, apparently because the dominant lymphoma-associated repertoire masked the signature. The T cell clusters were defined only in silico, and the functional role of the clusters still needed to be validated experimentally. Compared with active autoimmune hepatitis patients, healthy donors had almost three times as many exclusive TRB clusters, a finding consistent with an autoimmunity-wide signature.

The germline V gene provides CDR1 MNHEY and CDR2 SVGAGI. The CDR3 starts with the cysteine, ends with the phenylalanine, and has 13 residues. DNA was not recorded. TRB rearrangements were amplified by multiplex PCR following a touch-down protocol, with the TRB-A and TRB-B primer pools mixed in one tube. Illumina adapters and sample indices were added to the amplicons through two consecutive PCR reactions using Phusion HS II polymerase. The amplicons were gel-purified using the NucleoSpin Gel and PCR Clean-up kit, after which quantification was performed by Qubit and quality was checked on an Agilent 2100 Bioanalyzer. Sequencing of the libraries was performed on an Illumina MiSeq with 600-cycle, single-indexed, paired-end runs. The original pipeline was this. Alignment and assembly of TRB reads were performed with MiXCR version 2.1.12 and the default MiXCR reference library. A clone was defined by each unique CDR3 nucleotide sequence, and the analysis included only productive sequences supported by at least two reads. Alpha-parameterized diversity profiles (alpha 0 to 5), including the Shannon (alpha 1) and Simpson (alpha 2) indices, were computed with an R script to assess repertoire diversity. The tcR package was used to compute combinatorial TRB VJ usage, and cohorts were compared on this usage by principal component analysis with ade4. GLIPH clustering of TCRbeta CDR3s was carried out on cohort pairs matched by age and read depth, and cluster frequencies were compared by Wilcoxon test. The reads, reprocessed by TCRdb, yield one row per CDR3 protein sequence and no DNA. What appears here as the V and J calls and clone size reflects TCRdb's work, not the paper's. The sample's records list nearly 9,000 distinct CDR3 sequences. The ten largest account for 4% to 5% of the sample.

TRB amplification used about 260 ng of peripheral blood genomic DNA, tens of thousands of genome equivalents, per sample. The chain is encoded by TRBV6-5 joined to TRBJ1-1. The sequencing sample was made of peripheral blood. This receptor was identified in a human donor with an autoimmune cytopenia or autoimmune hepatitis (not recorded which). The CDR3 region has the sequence CASTDQVNTEAFF.